A selection of T cell receptor beta chains follows, all from one sample in a study of T cells after yellow fever vaccination. One entry per CDR3 protein, called by TCRdb with MiXCR from the 5' RACE reads. The sample lists some 350,000 distinct CDR3 sequences, 3% to 4.5% seen once, with 24% in the top ten. Sequencing was performed on PBMCs, taken 5 days after the yellow fever booster vaccination. The receptor source for this set is a man between 18 and 29 years old who received the YFV17D yellow fever vaccine. Both conserved end residues are part of each CDR3. D genes are given only for firm matches. Part of the rows lack a size; the others show once, few, many or a class for expanded clones.

D gene	V gene	CDR3 length	J gene	clone size	CDR3 protein	CDR3 DNA
NA	TRBV12-3/TRBV12-4	14	TRBJ1-2	many	CASSPGESAYGYTF	TGTGCCAGCAGTCCAGGGGAGTCCGCCTATGGCTACACCTTC
NA	TRBV18	13	TRBJ1-1	few	CASSHTKDTEAFF	TGTGCCAGCTCCCATACGAAAGACACTGAAGCTTTCTTT
NA	TRBV21-1	21	TRBJ2-4	NA	CASTYIYRQGIIERPKNIQYF	TGTGCCAGCACCTACATTTACCGACAGGGAATCATCGAGAGACCAAAAAACATTCAGTACTTC
TRBD1	TRBV6-6	14	TRBJ1-5	few	CASRGQGTGQPQHF	TGTGCCAGCCGGGGACAGGGGACGGGTCAGCCCCAGCATTTT
TRBD1	TRBV4-2	15	TRBJ2-1	many	CASTLTGTVGHEQFF	TGTGCCAGCACGCTAACCGGGACAGTTGGCCATGAGCAGTTCTTC
TRBD1	TRBV4-2	14	TRBJ1-2	few	CASSPTGISYGYTF	TGTGCCAGCAGCCCGACAGGGATTAGCTATGGCTACACCTTC
TRBD2	TRBV18	15	TRBJ2-5	few	CASSSGGGAGETQYF	TGTGCCAGCTCAAGCGGCGGGGGGGCCGGAGAGACCCAGTACTTC
NA	TRBV30	13	TRBJ1-2	NA	CAWNPAWSYGYTF	TGTGCCTGGAATCCTGCTTGGAGCTATGGCTACACCTTC
NA	TRBV10-3	12	TRBJ2-1	few	CAISDRGREQFF	TGTGCCATCAGTGACCGGGGGCGTGAGCAGTTCTTC
NA	TRBV29-1	12	TRBJ1-1	few	CSVDRPGTEAFF	TGCAGCGTTGATCGACCCGGGACTGAAGCTTTCTTT
NA	TRBV11-2	15	TRBJ2-1	many	CASSLFPREGNEQFF	TGTGCCAGCAGCTTATTCCCCAGAGAGGGGAATGAGCAGTTCTTC
NA	TRBV5-1	14	TRBJ1-2	NA	CASSLYTGLDGYTF	TGCGCCAGCAGCTTGTACACAGGGCTCGATGGCTACACCTTC
TRBD1	TRBV11-3	14	TRBJ2-4	NA	CASSLVRGLDIQYF	TGTGCCAGCAGCTTAGTAAGGGGGCTCGACATTCAGTACTTC
TRBD1	TRBV10-3	15	TRBJ1-1	few	CAISFGTGGDTEAFF	TGTGCCATCAGTTTCGGAACAGGGGGGGACACTGAAGCTTTCTTT
TRBD1	TRBV6-5	14	TRBJ1-3	NA	CASSQWDSGNTIYF	TGTGCCAGCAGTCAATGGGACAGCGGAAACACCATATATTTT
NA	TRBV30	13	TRBJ1-6	many	CAWSNSYNSPLHF	TGTGCCTGGAGTAACTCCTATAATTCACCCCTCCACTTT
TRBD1	TRBV24-1	15	TRBJ2-3	NA	CATSFGQGRTDTQYF	TGTGCCACCAGTTTCGGACAGGGGAGGACAGATACGCAGTATTTT
NA	TRBV20-1	14	TRBJ2-2	many	CSARGDLNTGELFF	TGCAGTGCGCGAGGGGACCTGAACACCGGGGAGCTGTTTTTT
TRBD1	TRBV6-1	14	TRBJ2-7	NA	CASGYRGQAYEQYF	TGTGCCAGCGGGTACAGGGGGCAAGCCTACGAGCAGTACTTC
NA	TRBV9	14	TRBJ1-2	many	CASSVAGQSSGYTF	TGTGCCAGCAGCGTAGCGGGGCAATCTAGTGGCTACACCTTC
NA	TRBV30	11	TRBJ2-1	few	CAASWVDEQFF	TGTGCCGCCTCCTGGGTGGATGAGCAGTTCTTC
TRBD1	TRBV19	14	TRBJ2-1	few	CASSTGGKGNEQFF	TGTGCCAGTAGTACAGGGGGTAAGGGCAATGAGCAGTTCTTC
NA	TRBV12-3/TRBV12-4	16	TRBJ2-6	NA	CASSPPPVSGANVLTF	TGTGCCAGCAGTCCCCCCCCCGTTTCTGGGGCCAACGTCCTGACTTTC
TRBD2	TRBV6-5	14	TRBJ2-1	many	CASSYSFRGGEQFF	TGTGCCAGCAGTTACTCGTTTCGCGGGGGTGAGCAGTTCTTC
NA	TRBV2	14	TRBJ1-2	many	CAYHGGNTNYGYTF	TGTGCCTATCACGGGGGCAATACTAACTATGGCTACACCTTC
NA	TRBV12-3/TRBV12-4	14	TRBJ1-4	NA	CASSPREGIEKLFF	TGTGCCAGTTCACCCAGGGAGGGGATTGAAAAACTGTTTTTT
NA	TRBV5-1	16	TRBJ2-1	many	CASSLRGESSYNEQFF	TGCGCCAGCAGCCTGCGTGGGGAAAGCTCCTACAATGAGCAGTTCTTC
TRBD1	TRBV7-3	13	TRBJ1-1	many	CASRDRENTEAFF	TGTGCCAGCAGGGACAGGGAGAACACTGAAGCTTTCTTT
TRBD2	TRBV20-1	16	TRBJ2-4	NA	CSAASGAALAKNIQYF	TGCAGTGCTGCCAGCGGGGCAGCCCTAGCCAAAAACATTCAGTACTTC
TRBD1	TRBV11-2	13	TRBJ1-1	few	CASSLGTGGRAFF	TGTGCCAGCAGCTTAGGGACAGGAGGGAGAGCTTTCTTT
NA	TRBV12-3/TRBV12-4	12	TRBJ1-1	many	CASSFLNTEAFF	TGTGCCAGCAGTTTCCTGAACACTGAAGCTTTCTTT
NA	TRBV27	14	TRBJ2-7	many	CASSLLGGSYEQYF	TGTGCCAGCAGTTTATTGGGGGGCTCCTACGAGCAGTACTTC
TRBD1	TRBV6-2/TRBV6-3	15	TRBJ1-1	many	CASSPRQGPNTEAFF	TGTGCCAGCAGTCCCAGACAGGGACCGAACACTGAAGCTTTCTTT
NA	TRBV4-1	18	TRBJ2-3	NA	CASSQDEWAGTSSDTQYF	TGCGCCAGCAGCCAAGATGAATGGGCGGGGACATCCTCAGATACGCAGTATTTT
NA	TRBV7-9	15	TRBJ1-5	many	CASSLVRGRNQPQHF	TGTGCCAGCAGCTTAGTTCGTGGGCGCAATCAGCCCCAGCATTTT
TRBD2	TRBV20-1	14	TRBJ2-3	NA	CSSGYRAGEGTQYF	TGCAGTTCCGGCTACCGGGCCGGGGAGGGTACGCAGTATTTT
NA	TRBV7-2	14	TRBJ1-5	few	CATGQGSHGQPQHF	TGTGCCACCGGTCAGGGATCCCACGGACAGCCCCAGCATTTT
NA	TRBV18	15	TRBJ2-5	NA	CASSPAAGAGETQYF	TGTGCCAGCTCACCCGCGGCTGGGGCTGGAGAGACCCAGTACTTC
TRBD1	TRBV6-6	16	TRBJ2-7	NA	CASRPIRDRGTYEQYF	TGTGCCAGCAGACCAATCCGGGACAGGGGGACCTACGAGCAGTACTTC
NA	TRBV4-1	14	TRBJ1-1	NA	CASSQVPDTQEAFF	TGCGCCAGCAGCCAGGTCCCGGACACCCAAGAAGCTTTCTTT
TRBD2	TRBV5-1	16	TRBJ2-3	few	CASSNGLAGITDTQYF	TGCGCCAGCAGCAATGGACTAGCGGGGATCACAGATACGCAGTATTTT
NA	TRBV18	13	TRBJ1-5	many	CASSPLGDQPQHF	TGTGCCAGCAGTCCCCTCGGGGATCAGCCCCAGCATTTT
NA	TRBV4-1	16	TRBJ2-1	many	CASSQDSGRLANEQFF	TGCGCCAGCAGCCAGGATAGCGGACGCCTTGCTAATGAGCAGTTCTTC
NA	TRBV7-2	13	TRBJ1-5	many	CASSSGIEQPQHF	TGTGCCAGCTCGTCAGGGATAGAGCAGCCCCAGCATTTT
NA	TRBV7-2	12	TRBJ2-3	many	CASSLWADTQYF	TGTGCCAGCAGCCTTTGGGCAGATACGCAGTATTTT
NA	TRBV19	13	TRBJ2-1	many	CAVKGRSYNEQFF	TGTGCCGTAAAGGGACGATCCTACAATGAGCAGTTCTTC
NA	TRBV6-2/TRBV6-3	15	TRBJ2-5	NA	CASSDPGAVGETQYF	TGTGCCAGCAGTGACCCAGGGGCGGTAGGAGAGACCCAGTACTTC
TRBD1	TRBV15	16	TRBJ2-2	NA	CATSRVRGRNTGELFF	TGTGCCACCAGCAGGGTCAGGGGGAGGAACACCGGGGAGCTGTTTTTT
NA	TRBV3-1	14	TRBJ2-2	NA	CASSQNRATGELFF	TGTGCCAGCAGCCAAAACAGGGCCACCGGGGAGCTGTTTTTT
NA	TRBV20-1	12	TRBJ2-7	few	CSARTVLGEQYF	TGCAGTGCTAGAACCGTTTTAGGAGAGCAGTACTTC
NA	TRBV9	15	TRBJ1-6	NA	CASSVAVAPGSPLHF	TGTGCCAGCAGCGTAGCTGTGGCCCCTGGTTCACCCCTCCACTTT
NA	TRBV30	12	TRBJ1-6	NA	CAWSRAESPLHF	TGTGCCTGGAGTCGCGCAGAATCACCCCTCCACTTT
NA	TRBV20-1	13	TRBJ2-7	NA	CSAREPGRYEQYF	TGCAGTGCTAGAGAACCAGGGCGCTACGAGCAGTACTTC
NA	TRBV9	15	TRBJ2-1	few	CASSPPGGENNEQFF	TGTGCCAGCAGCCCTCCCGGCGGCGAGAACAATGAGCAGTTCTTC
TRBD2	TRBV5-1	16	TRBJ2-5	NA	CASSVGTSGVQETQYF	TGCGCCAGCAGCGTCGGGACTAGCGGAGTACAAGAGACCCAGTACTTC
NA	TRBV12-3/TRBV12-4	14	TRBJ1-1	NA	CASSLARGFAEAFF	TGTGCCAGCAGTTTAGCTCGGGGTTTCGCTGAAGCTTTCTTT
NA	TRBV7-2	13	TRBJ2-5	many	CASSLDIRETQYF	TGTGCCAGCAGCTTAGACATCCGGGAGACCCAGTACTTC
TRBD1	TRBV12-3/TRBV12-4	16	TRBJ2-5	many	CASSPSRGQLQETQYF	TGTGCCAGCAGCCCGAGCAGGGGACAGCTCCAAGAGACCCAGTACTTC
NA	TRBV19	14	TRBJ1-5	NA	CASSWRFSNQPQHF	TGTGCCAGTAGTTGGAGGTTTAGCAATCAGCCCCAGCATTTT